The entry below describes one T cell receptor (beta chain). Assay used: immunoSEQ multiplex PCR; TCRdb lists only in-frame clones, some missing. The sample has about 600,000 clones; around 95% are singletons. The data are from a study of shared clonotypes between healthy human individuals. CDR3 length: 14 residues. Germline-derived CDR1 and CDR2 are MNHEY and SVGAGI. With 5 bases removed from V and 2 bases from J, the gap between germline ends came to 12 bases. Naive-designated CD8 cells lacked CD45RO, were positively enriched for CCR7, and omitted terminally differentiated effector memory CD45RA+ cells.

This TCR was sampled from a woman aged 25-40 years in good health. The sample taken for sequencing was naive CD8+ T cells sorted from blood. J is TRBJ1-1 and V is TRBV6-5; D uncertain. The CDR3 bases are TGTGCCAGCAGTACGTTACCCCCTAACACTGAAGCTTTCTTT. This encodes CASSTLPPNTEAFF.